This TCR beta chain was obtained from a study of CD4+ T cells in melanoma. Study-level findings and limits: Neoantigen-specific CD4+ T cells in melanoma reportedly had diverse differentiation states. CD8+ T cell, macrophage and B cell function reportedly correlated with neoantigen-specific CD4+ T cells.

On this clone: As yet, its antigen is unknown.

TCRdb's copy holds only in-frame clones and misses some; the assay was immunoSEQ multiplex PCR. This sample has around 100,000 clones; around 93% occur once, and the top ten carry about 3.5%. The sequenced sample was peripheral blood. This TCR was recovered from a human donor with melanoma.

CDR3 protein: CSEIRGRTEAFF. For the CDR3, the DNA is TGCAGCGAGATCAGGGGGCGGACTGAAGCTTTCTTT. The chain carries TRBV29-1 and TRBJ1-1; 8 positions match TRBD1. The CDR3 has 12 residues. The germline V gene has CDR1 SQVTM and CDR2 ANQGSEA. V dropped 7 bases and J dropped 5; count of bases not matched to a gene: 6.